This T cell receptor (beta chain) is drawn from a study of human T cells and chemical hapten exposure. TCRdb used MiXCR to reprocess the RACE reads, holding one entry per CDR3 protein. This table has about 270,000 distinct CDR3 sequences, 7.5% to 8% appearing once. There are a few counts of this clonotype. Described time point: pre-sensitization, week 0. The treatment: therapeutic diphenylcyclopropenone sensitization with weekly scalp DPC. Sample: whole blood, taken in connection with sensitization to the hapten diphenylcyclopropenone (DPC). The clonotype originates from a man aged 18-30 years with alopecia areata. Some clones in this sample may be carry-over from other donors' samples.

In DNA, the CDR3 is TGTGCCATCCGCGTGGGACAGGGTACCGGGGAGCTGTTTTTT. This gives the protein CAIRVGQGTGELFF. The rearrangement uses TRBV10-3 and TRBJ2-2; 9 positions agree with TRBD1. V was clipped by 8 bases and J by 5 bases; unmatched bases: 6. The CDR3 extends over 14 amino acids. Germline V CDR1 and CDR2: ENHRY, SYGVKD.